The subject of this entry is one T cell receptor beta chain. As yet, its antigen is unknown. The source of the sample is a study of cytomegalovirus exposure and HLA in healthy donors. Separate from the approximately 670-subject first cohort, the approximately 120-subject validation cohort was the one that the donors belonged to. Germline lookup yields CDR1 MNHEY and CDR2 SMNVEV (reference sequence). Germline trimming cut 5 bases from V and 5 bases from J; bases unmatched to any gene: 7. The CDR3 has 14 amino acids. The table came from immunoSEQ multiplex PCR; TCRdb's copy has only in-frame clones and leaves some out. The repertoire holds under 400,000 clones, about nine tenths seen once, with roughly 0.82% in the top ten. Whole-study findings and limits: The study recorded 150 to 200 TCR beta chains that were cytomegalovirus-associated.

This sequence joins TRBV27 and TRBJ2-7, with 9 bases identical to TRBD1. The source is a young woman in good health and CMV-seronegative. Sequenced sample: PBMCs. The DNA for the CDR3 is TGTGCCAGCAGTATTGACAGGGGGTCCCACGAGCAGTACTTC. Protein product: CASSIDRGSHEQYF.